This TCR beta chain was documented in a study of T-cell reconstitution after alpha-beta-depleted transplantation in children. Unique molecular identifiers were incorporated when the TCRbeta library was constructed. TCRdb recomputed calls from the PCR reads with MiXCR, one row per CDR3 protein. The table shows some 180,000 distinct CDR3 sequences, with about 6.6% occurring only once. Per germline, CDR1 SGHTA and CDR2 FQGNSA. This CDR3 is built from 13 residues. V lost 4 bases to trimming and J lost 7 bases, with 11 bases between them. This clonotype was counted between two and nine times. This chain connects TRBV7-2 to TRBJ2-1; no clear D gene. The sample in question was PBMCs, obtained before TCRalphabeta/CD19-depleted stem cell transplant. This clonotype was sampled from a boy between 2 and 15 years old with acute lymphoblastic leukemia, due to receive a stem cell transplant. The CDR3 loop reads CASSSIQGNEQFF. In nucleotides, the CDR3 is TGTGCCAGCAGCTCTATCCAAGGGAATGAGCAGTTCTTC.